These T cell receptor beta chains were read from a single sample in a study of T-cell reconstitution after alpha-beta-depleted transplantation in children. TCRdb re-called the PCR reads with MiXCR, one entry per CDR3 protein. The table has 400,000 to 450,000 distinct CDR3 sequences, 43% seen once. The source material was PBMCs, sampled before TCRalphabeta/CD19-depleted stem cell transplant. The source is a girl under 10 years old with aplastic anemia, due to receive a stem cell transplant. Both conserved end residues are part of each CDR3. Fields, in order: V gene, D gene, clone size, J gene, CDR3 DNA, CDR3 protein. The D gene is left open where the match is weak. Clone size is shown for a subset of rows, as once, few, many or a class of expanded clone.

V gene: TRBV5-1
D gene: TRBD2
clone size: .
J gene: TRBJ2-1
CDR3 DNA: TGCGCCAGCAGTTTGGGACTAGTAGGGTGGTATGAGCAGTTCTTC
CDR3 protein: CASSLGLVGWYEQFF

V gene: TRBV28
D gene: TRBD1
clone size: .
J gene: TRBJ1-2
CDR3 DNA: TGTGCCATCCTACAGGGGCATGGCTACACCTTC
CDR3 protein: CAILQGHGYTF

V gene: TRBV20-1
D gene: .
clone size: many
J gene: TRBJ1-1
CDR3 DNA: TGCAGTGCCAAGTTGGGGCCGCACCTATTCGTCTCTGAAGCTTTCTTT
CDR3 protein: CSAKLGPHLFVSEAFF

V gene: TRBV28
D gene: TRBD1
clone size: few
J gene: TRBJ1-1
CDR3 DNA: TGTGCCAGCAGCCCCACGGACAGGGTGTGGGGTGAAGCTTTCTTT
CDR3 protein: CASSPTDRVWGEAFF

V gene: TRBV4-1
D gene: TRBD2
clone size: few
J gene: TRBJ2-7
CDR3 DNA: TGCGCCAGCAGCCAAGGACTTAGCGGGAGGAATCACGAGCAGTACTTC
CDR3 protein: CASSQGLSGRNHEQYF

V gene: TRBV15
D gene: .
clone size: few
J gene: TRBJ1-2
CDR3 DNA: TGTGCCACCAGCAGAGCGGGGAATGGCTACACCTTC
CDR3 protein: CATSRAGNGYTF

V gene: TRBV10-2
D gene: TRBD2
clone size: .
J gene: TRBJ2-2
CDR3 DNA: TGCGCCAGCAGTGACGGGGGGAGAACCGGCGGGGAGCTGTTTTTT
CDR3 protein: CASSDGGRTGGELFF

V gene: TRBV11-2
D gene: TRBD1
clone size: few
J gene: TRBJ2-3
CDR3 DNA: TGTGCCAGCAGCTTAGATGGAGTAGGACAGGGAGGCACAGATACGCAGTATTTT
CDR3 protein: CASSLDGVGQGGTDTQYF

V gene: TRBV6-5
D gene: .
clone size: few
J gene: TRBJ2-1
CDR3 DNA: TGTGCCAGCAGTTACTCAGGGAGGAATGAGCAGTTCTTC
CDR3 protein: CASSYSGRNEQFF

V gene: TRBV14
D gene: .
clone size: once
J gene: TRBJ2-2
CDR3 DNA: TGTGCCAGCAGCGTCACAACCGGGGAGCTGTTTTTT
CDR3 protein: CASSVTTGELFF

V gene: TRBV4-1
D gene: .
clone size: many
J gene: TRBJ2-1
CDR3 DNA: TGCGCCAGCAGCCAAGAATCTGGGTACAATGAGCAGTTCTTC
CDR3 protein: CASSQESGYNEQFF

V gene: TRBV15
D gene: TRBD1
clone size: .
J gene: TRBJ1-4
CDR3 DNA: TGTGCCACCAACAAAGGACAGGTTGTATCAACTAATGAAAAACTGTTTTTT
CDR3 protein: CATNKGQVVSTNEKLFF

V gene: TRBV20-1
D gene: .
clone size: .
J gene: TRBJ2-1
CDR3 DNA: TGCAGTGCTAGAGATCTTCCAGGTCTGAGCCCTGATGAGCAGTTCTTC
CDR3 protein: CSARDLPGLSPDEQFF

V gene: TRBV6-1
D gene: TRBD2
clone size: .
J gene: TRBJ2-3
CDR3 DNA: TGTGCCAGCAGTCCCCGAGGACTAGCGGGGAAGGATACGCAGTATTTT
CDR3 protein: CASSPRGLAGKDTQYF

V gene: TRBV7-6
D gene: TRBD2
clone size: .
J gene: TRBJ2-1
CDR3 DNA: TGTGCCAGCAGCCTACCGACTAGCGGGAGCGACAGAAGCTCCTACAATGAGCAGTTCTTC
CDR3 protein: CASSLPTSGSDRSSYNEQFF

V gene: TRBV5-1
D gene: TRBD2
clone size: few
J gene: TRBJ2-5
CDR3 DNA: TGCGCCAGCAGCTTCCGACTAGCGGCCCAGGGAGAGACCCAGTACTTC
CDR3 protein: CASSFRLAAQGETQYF

V gene: TRBV4-1
D gene: .
clone size: few
J gene: TRBJ2-6
CDR3 DNA: TGCGCCAGCAGCCCTCGGGCCCTAAGCTCTGGGGCCAACGTCCTGACTTTC
CDR3 protein: CASSPRALSSGANVLTF

V gene: TRBV27
D gene: .
clone size: .
J gene: TRBJ1-1
CDR3 DNA: TGTGCCAGCAGTTTGGGCAGGTTGGGCACTGAAGCTTTCTTT
CDR3 protein: CASSLGRLGTEAFF

V gene: TRBV9
D gene: TRBD2
clone size: many
J gene: TRBJ2-2
CDR3 DNA: TGTGCCAGCAGCCCGGCGGGAGGGGGCGAAGTCGGGGAGCTGTTTTTT
CDR3 protein: CASSPAGGGEVGELFF

V gene: TRBV5-5
D gene: TRBD1
clone size: .
J gene: TRBJ2-3
CDR3 DNA: TGTGCCAGCAGCTTGGTAGGACAGGGCTCAGATACGCAGTATTTT
CDR3 protein: CASSLVGQGSDTQYF

V gene: TRBV7-2
D gene: TRBD2
clone size: many
J gene: TRBJ2-5
CDR3 DNA: TGTGCCAGCAGCTTAGCCGGGACTAGCGGGAGTAAAGAGACCCAGTACTTC
CDR3 protein: CASSLAGTSGSKETQYF

V gene: TRBV20-1
D gene: .
clone size: many
J gene: TRBJ2-1
CDR3 DNA: TGCAGTGCTAGAGATAGGCCGAGCTCCTACAATGAGCAGTTCTTC
CDR3 protein: CSARDRPSSYNEQFF

V gene: TRBV12-3/TRBV12-4
D gene: .
clone size: .
J gene: TRBJ2-7
CDR3 DNA: TGTGCCAGCAGACTGAATCCGACGGGGGTCAACTCCTACGAGCAGTACTTC
CDR3 protein: CASRLNPTGVNSYEQYF

V gene: TRBV20-1
D gene: .
clone size: .
J gene: TRBJ2-7
CDR3 DNA: TGCAGTGCTAGAGTTGGGCGAGCCTACGAGCAGTACTTC
CDR3 protein: CSARVGRAYEQYF

V gene: TRBV30
D gene: TRBD1
clone size: once
J gene: TRBJ1-2
CDR3 DNA: TGTGCCTGGACCCGCGGGGACAGGGCCTATGGCTACACCTTC
CDR3 protein: CAWTRGDRAYGYTF

V gene: TRBV20-1
D gene: .
clone size: .
J gene: TRBJ2-7
CDR3 DNA: TGCAGTGCCCGCCCTCTGGGCCTCCCTGTGGGCGGGTTTCCCTACGAGCAGTACTTC
CDR3 protein: CSARPLGLPVGGFPYEQYF

V gene: TRBV6-2/TRBV6-3
D gene: TRBD2
clone size: few
J gene: TRBJ2-1
CDR3 DNA: TGTGCCAGCAGTTATAGGCGGGAGCTTGGTGAGCAGTTCTTC
CDR3 protein: CASSYRRELGEQFF

V gene: TRBV12-3/TRBV12-4
D gene: TRBD2
clone size: .
J gene: TRBJ2-1
CDR3 DNA: TGTGCCAGCAGTTTAGCGGGGGGGAATGAGCAGATCTTC
CDR3 protein: CASSLAGGNEQIF

V gene: TRBV5-1
D gene: TRBD1
clone size: once
J gene: TRBJ2-3
CDR3 DNA: TGCGCCAGCAGCCCTAACCTTCCAGACAGGGCAGATACGCAGTATTTT
CDR3 protein: CASSPNLPDRADTQYF

V gene: TRBV7-9
D gene: TRBD1
clone size: .
J gene: TRBJ1-3
CDR3 DNA: TGTGCCAGCAGCTTAACCCGGACAGGGGGTTCGAACACCATATATTTT
CDR3 protein: CASSLTRTGGSNTIYF

V gene: TRBV20-1
D gene: .
clone size: .
J gene: TRBJ2-5
CDR3 DNA: TGCAGTGCTATTCCGACAGGGACTCAAGAGACCCAGTACTTC
CDR3 protein: CSAIPTGTQETQYF

V gene: TRBV5-1
D gene: TRBD1
clone size: many
J gene: TRBJ1-2
CDR3 DNA: TGCGCCAGCAGCTCGGGACAGGGGGCAGTCTATGGCTACACCTTC
CDR3 protein: CASSSGQGAVYGYTF

V gene: TRBV20-1
D gene: .
clone size: few
J gene: TRBJ1-5
CDR3 DNA: TGCAGTGCTAGCCATAGGGATCAGCCCCAGCATTTT
CDR3 protein: CSASHRDQPQHF

V gene: TRBV14
D gene: .
clone size: few
J gene: TRBJ2-1
CDR3 DNA: TGTGCCAGCAGCCAAGAGAGTCGCTACAATGAGCAGTTCTTC
CDR3 protein: CASSQESRYNEQFF

V gene: TRBV7-2
D gene: TRBD2
clone size: .
J gene: TRBJ2-5
CDR3 DNA: TGTGCCAGCAGCTCGGGACTATTTATCGGAACCAAAGAGACCCAGTACTTC
CDR3 protein: CASSSGLFIGTKETQYF

V gene: TRBV12-3/TRBV12-4
D gene: .
clone size: medium-sized
J gene: TRBJ2-7
CDR3 DNA: TGTGCCAGCAGTAGAAGACTAGGCGAGCAGTACTTC
CDR3 protein: CASSRRLGEQYF